This T cell receptor (beta chain) came from a study of PD-1 blockade in mismatch repair-deficient tumors. Study results and limitations: Tumor-resident clones, often undetectable pretreatment in blood, expanded then contracted after pembrolizumab.

A remark on this clone: Its antigen is undetermined.

V lost 4 bases to trimming and J lost 0 bases; unmatched junction nucleotides: 6. CDR3 length equals 15 residues. From germline, CDR1 is SGHDT and CDR2 YYEEEE. The protocol was immunoSEQ multiplex PCR, while the TCRdb copy is restricted to in-frame clones and leaves out a portion. Among 40,000 to 65,000 clones, roughly 80% were seen once, and the ten largest hold roughly 8.7%. The chain has TRBV5-6 and TRBJ2-7, with TRBD1 identical over 8 bases. This clonotype was obtained from an adult with mismatch repair-deficient cancer. The starting material was peripheral blood, obtained approximately 18 weeks after starting pembrolizumab. CDR3 coding DNA: TGTGCCAGCAGCAGGGGACAGGCCTCCTCCTACGAGCAGTACTTC. This encodes CASSRGQASSYEQYF.